The 2 T cell receptor beta chains presented below share a single source sample, sequenced in a study of CD8+ T cells in alopecia areata. Isolated RNA was reverse transcribed into cDNA used as the sequencing template. Assay: immunoSEQ multiplex PCR; the TCRdb copy retains only in-frame clones and omits some. Among about 130,000 clones listed, roughly three fifths were seen once. Sequenced here: CD4+ T cells sorted from blood, sampled at week 0. The source is a human donor with alopecia areata.

The CDR3 sequence: CASTHGGTELAFYEQYF. In DNA, the CDR3 is TGTGCCAGCACGCACGGAGGGACAGAACTCGCCTTTTACGAGCAGTACTTC. The chain couples TRBV7-9 to TRBJ2-7; a weak D match, TRBD1 (7 bases). The germline V and J ends were trimmed by 7 bases and 4 bases, with 26 bases remaining between them. Germline loops: CDR1 SEHNR, CDR2 FQNEAQ (reference sequence). This CDR3 contains 17 residues.

This clone was seen just once. The chain combines TRBV7-2 with TRBJ2-5, with a tentative D call TRBD2 (5 bases). The CDR3 is 13 amino acids. V dropped 6 bases and J dropped 5 bases, with 13 bases sitting between them. Germline V gene lookup returns CDR1 SGHTA and CDR2 FQGNSA. The CDR3 loop is CASRKLTGETQYF. CDR3 in DNA: TGTGCCAGCAGAAAACTTACGGGGGAGACCCAGTACTTC.